This entry describes one TCR beta chain. Antigen unknown. The CDR3 contains 14 residues. These data are taken from a study of T cells expressing NK-cell markers. Study context: Sorted CD3+CD56+NKG2C+, CD3+CD56+NKG2C- and CD3+CD56-NKG2C+ T cells provided the TCR beta repertoires. Among the eight sequenced donors, seven tested HCMV-seropositive and one tested seronegative. Findings of the study overall: In four donors, dominant clonotypes made up roughly 28.3-65% of CD3+CD56-NKG2C+ cells.

TCRdb reprocessed the 5' RACE reads and reports one entry per CDR3 protein, with no DNA. The repertoire table contains about 260,000 distinct CDR3 sequences. The sequence was obtained from a woman aged 18 to 75 in good health. The chain is built from TRBV12-3 or TRBV12-4 and TRBJ2-2; TCRdb designates TRBD1, a call that cannot be tested without DNA. Sequences were obtained from blood T cells: a sorted CD56 or NKG2C T cell subset, CD4+ or CD8+ T cells, or bulk PBMC T cells (not recorded which). CDR3 sequence reads: CASSRDSLTGELFF.